This TCR beta chain was sequenced for a study of T cell responses to AZD1222 COVID-19 vaccine. Findings of the study overall: Most donors were white British, females outnumbered males, and clonal diversity was possibly underestimated. Nearly half of unique spike-specific TCRs reportedly avoided B.1.351 and B.1.1.7 mutated regions.

Deletions cut 1 base from V and 0 bases from J, with 22 bases between. This CDR3 spans 19 amino acids. Per germline, CDR1 GTSNPN and CDR2 SVGIG (reference sequence). Notes on this clone: No antigen is known for it.

Some clones are missing from TCRdb's copy, which holds only in-frame ones; the method was immunoSEQ multiplex PCR. The repertoire includes about 120,000 clones, about 90% of them detected once, and 1.5% to 1.9% sits in the top ten. The sequencing used peripheral blood, collected on day 0 of AZD1222 vaccination. V gene TRBV30 combines with J gene TRBJ1-3; D may be TRBD1 (5 bases). The clonotype comes from an adult in good health. As DNA, the CDR3 is TGTGCCTGGAGTGCGGGGCGGTTGAGGGGCCAGAGCTCTGGAAACACCATATATTTT. This gives the protein CAWSAGRLRGQSSGNTIYF.